This T cell receptor (beta chain) was identified in a study of T cells in tumors after PD-1 blockade. Trimming pared 2 bases from V and 3 bases from J, leaving 5 bases between. The CDR3 has 13 amino acids. CDR1 KGHSH and CDR2 LQKENI come from the germline V gene. About this clone itself: Its specificity is not known.

Assay used: immunoSEQ multiplex PCR; TCRdb lists only in-frame clones, some missing. The data show some 15,000 clones, roughly four fifths seen once. Tumor or blood genomic DNA was sequenced, with inputs of about 616 ng to 6,004 ng. Study-wide points: Blood contained about 40% of the tumor's TCR clonotypes.

The chain uses TRBV18 and TRBJ1-5; D gene uncertain. This clonotype was obtained from a human donor with basal cell carcinoma. The sample in question was PBMCs, obtained after anti-PD-1 treatment. The CDR3 spells CASSPGNNQPQHF. The CDR3 DNA reads TGTGCCAGCTCACCAGGGAACAATCAGCCCCAGCATTTT.